Listed below are T cell receptor beta chains from one sample, sequenced in a study of CD8 T cells in ankylosing spondylitis. TCRdb called the 5' RACE reads again in MiXCR, with one record for every CDR3 protein. The top ten clones hold 3% to 4% of a sample with a few hundred thousand distinct CDR3 sequences, around 21% of them seen once. The material sequenced was blood, either unsorted or a sorted T cell fraction (not recorded which). These TCRs come from a female donor with ankylosing spondylitis or in good health (not recorded which). CDR3s include the opening cysteine and the closing phenylalanine or tryptophan. D genes are given only for firm matches. Clone size appears in some rows only: once, few, many, or a class for an expanded clone.

CAISEEAGGTTSTDTQYF,TGTGCCATCAGTGAGGAAGCGGGAGGAACCACTAGCACAGATACGCAGTATTTT,TRBJ2-3,TRBV10-3,-,TRBD2
CATSRDVTEKLFF,TGTGCCACCAGCAGAGATGTGACGGAAAAACTGTTTTTT,TRBJ1-4,TRBV15,-,-
CASRGTGIYEQYF,TGTGCCAGCAGGGGGACAGGGATCTACGAGCAGTACTTC,TRBJ2-7,TRBV6-2/TRBV6-3,-,TRBD1
CSARRGSGLSYNEQFF,TGCAGTGCTAGAAGGGGTAGCGGGCTATCCTACAATGAGCAGTTCTTC,TRBJ2-1,TRBV20-1,-,TRBD2
CASSYGPGQGLAKNIQYF,TGTGCCAGCAGTTACGGACCGGGACAGGGTTTGGCCAAAAACATTCAGTACTTC,TRBJ2-4,TRBV6-2/TRBV6-3,-,TRBD1
CSASGLADPYNEQFF,TGCAGTGCTTCCGGGCTAGCGGACCCTTACAATGAGCAGTTCTTC,TRBJ2-1,TRBV20-1,-,TRBD2
CASSETGSGYNEQFF,TGTGCCAGCAGCGAGACAGGGAGTGGCTACAATGAGCAGTTCTTC,TRBJ2-1,TRBV6-2/TRBV6-3,-,TRBD1
CASSQDPGLAGVNEQFF,TGCGCCAGCAGCCAAGATCCCGGACTAGCGGGAGTCAATGAGCAGTTCTTC,TRBJ2-1,TRBV4-1,-,TRBD2
CSASPQGMVNQPQHF,TGCAGTGCTAGCCCACAGGGAATGGTGAATCAGCCCCAGCATTTT,TRBJ1-5,TRBV20-1,many,-
CASSPAPDRGKGYTF,TGTGCCAGCTCACCTGCTCCGGACAGGGGGAAGGGCTACACCTTC,TRBJ1-2,TRBV18,-,TRBD1
CASSWTSAGGRKEQFF,TGTGCCAGCAGCTGGACCTCAGCGGGAGGCAGGAAGGAGCAGTTCTTC,TRBJ2-1,TRBV7-2,-,TRBD2